This T cell receptor (beta chain) was sequenced for a study of cytomegalovirus exposure and HLA in healthy donors (dated by TCRdb to about 2017). Regarding the complete study: An earlier analysis of 587 of the donors reported 250 to 300 Gb of sequence data and around 110 million unique TCR beta sequences from about 200 million T cells. About 280 gigabases of sequencing data and tens of millions of unique TCR sequences made up an early release that covered fewer than 650 HLA-typed donors. The genetic ancestry cluster associated with self-reported Caucasian donors included 70% to 85% of the 398 genotyped donors. The study aimed to test whether signatures of past pathogen exposure could be identified by cataloging public T cell receptors. The T cell repertoires of several hundred subjects were profiled by immunosequencing and related to cytomegalovirus serostatus. A separate validation cohort of 100 to 150 different subjects was used in addition to the approximately 610-subject first cohort. To predict cytomegalovirus infection status, the study brought together high-throughput TCR immunosequencing, statistical association of individual TCRs with disease status, and machine learning. A later analysis re-analyzed previously published TCR beta repertoires from about 600 donors and added high-resolution HLA genotyping to study TCR occurrence patterns. Rather than using new phenotypic data, the later analysis identified candidate immune exposures from TCR beta sequences and from how often those sequences occurred across donors. In an earlier analysis of over 550 of the donors, high-throughput TCR beta sequencing was used to judge whether each TCR beta V gene segment behaved as functional or pseudogenic. Donor age, sex, ethnicity and CMV serostatus were collected together with the repertoire data. A later genetic analysis used genome-wide SNP genotypes for 398 of the 666 donors, treating that subset as a discovery cohort. All discovery cohort repertoires had been generated using a single sequencing platform. Both class I and class II loci were covered by HLA typing, at four-digit resolution. The number of typed donors differed by locus: about 620-630 for A, B, C, DRB1 and DQB1; approximately 530 for DQA1; 606 for DPA1; and some 470 for DPB1. Roughly five DR-DQ haplotypes were treated as single units for association and clustering because of strong linkage in the cohort. On average, roughly 200,000 unique TCR beta nucleotide sequences were sequenced per donor among some 430 genotyped donors of the cohort, with roughly 18% of those sequences being non-productive.

What the work shows at the level of the full study, not this receptor alone: In a later analysis, HLA-associated TCR beta chains were found to be more clonally expanded and to have lower generation probabilities than equally common non-associated chains. In a later analysis, several top co-occurrence clusters were reported to appear linked to parvovirus B19, influenza, CMV and Epstein-Barr virus. HLA typing was unavailable for some donors at each locus, so association tests used only the typed subset. The classifier was reported to diagnose cytomegalovirus status with high specificity and sensitivity in both the original and validation cohorts. Compared with the roughly 710-donor mean, donors in an Asian-associated ancestry cluster had fewer N-insertions in productive TCRs, according to a later genetic analysis. Strong co-occurrence of HLA alleles, especially DR and DQ, made assigning TCR associations to individual alleles difficult. A further reported finding was that TCR beta sequences accurately predicted the HLA-A and HLA-B alleles for most subjects in the first cohort. Sequencing depth was assumed to be roughly uniform across donors in the presence/absence analyses, though that assumption may not hold. Broadly in line with IMGT annotations, most TCR beta V segments showed up in productive rearrangements about 87% or about 30% of the time in an earlier analysis of approximately 600 of the donors. A later genetic analysis associated a missense DCLRE1C variant with V-gene and J-gene trimming of TCR beta chains, and an independent cohort replicated the association. The sequencing pipeline was judged likely to have produced a cluster of highly shared sequence variants as a technical artifact. In this cohort, only TCR beta chains were sequenced, and detectable features were limited by the absence of alpha or paired-chain data. In the study, approximately 150 TCR beta chains were listed as associated with cytomegalovirus. Linkage disequilibrium might explain the correlated functional status among segregating V segments, but an unknown experimental factor could not be ruled out. Some IMGT-functional V segments, including TRBV6-2 and TRBV6-3, could not be told apart with the 87-base-pair reads, so those segments were excluded. A later analysis found that most CMV-associated TCR beta chains appeared HLA-restricted, with HLA associations seemingly driven largely by CMV exposure. Seventeen rarely observed V segments, including chromosome 9 orphons, were excluded from the earlier analysis of approximately 500 of the donors because counts were too low. According to the authors, the approach could potentially be generalized to other disease states and immunological phenotypes. Across donors, most TCR sequences were observed very rarely, whereas some public TCRs were present in many individuals. In a later analysis, TCR association rates were found to vary across HLA loci, with the most associated TCRs seen for DRB1 alleles and the fewest for HLA-C alleles. For the cohort, immune exposure information was limited to CMV serostatus. In vitro tests confirmed that a few of the cytomegalovirus-associated TCR beta chains recognize cytomegalovirus antigens. A later analysis associated approximately 17,000 TCR beta sequences with specific HLA alleles at a false discovery rate of 0.05.

The CDR3 measures 16 amino acids from cysteine to phenylalanine. Only CDR3 DNA is held: 48 bases, read in frame from base 1. Ends trimmed: V by 4 bases, J by 0 bases; bases unmatched to a gene: 5. The germline V gene (reference sequence) gives CDR1 as SGHNT and CDR2 as YYREEE. Worth noting for this clone: It lacks a known antigen. No much larger clone exists at a distance of one base, and base qualities are not known.

The library was made by the immunoSEQ multiplex PCR assay. For the multiplex PCR, a mixture combining 60 forward primers for TCR Vbeta segments and 13 reverse primers for TCR Jbeta segments was used. Amplification of the CDR3 region of rearranged TCR beta genes was performed with a multiplex PCR assay on genomic DNA. Amplified TCR beta libraries were sequenced as 87-base-pair reads on the Illumina HiSeq System. Processing in the source paper ran as follows. Across the 500 to 750 repertoires, a later analysis counted approximately 83 million unique TCR beta chains, approximately 10 million of which were shared by at least two donors. Raw reads were error-corrected and collapsed into unique sequences by a nearest-neighbor algorithm in which closely related sequences were merged to remove PCR and sequencing errors. CDR3 sequences were aligned to IMGT reference sequences to assign V, D and J gene segments. For a sequence to be retained, at least a six-nucleotide match to both a V gene segment and a J gene segment was required. Rearrangements were classified as productive when the CDR3 lacked stop codons and remained in frame with V and J, and all other rearrangements were classified as non-productive. Following IMGT convention, CDR3 was defined as the stretch from the second conserved V-encoded cysteine to the conserved J-encoded phenylalanine. In an earlier analysis of around 570 of the donors, sequences lacking an unambiguous match to a single V gene segment were excluded. An earlier analysis of a few hundred of the donors called V segments functional above 56.7% productive rearrangements and segregating when the between-donor standard deviation exceeded 5%. A statistical classification framework was built for diagnosing cytomegalovirus status from the catalog of TCR beta chain sequences. V and J gene assignment, in a later analysis, came from comparing TCR nucleotide sequences with IMGT/GENE-DB human TR gene sequences. A later analysis assigned CDR3 sequences and most-parsimonious VDJ recombination scenarios with the TCRdist pipeline. In a later analysis, every TCR beta chain was defined by the combination of its CDR3 amino acid sequence and its V-gene family, and reads without a unique V-gene family were dropped. In a later analysis, around 600 highly shared, low-generation-probability nucleotide sequences were removed to address suspected cross-contamination and a sequencing artifact. In a later analysis, a clonal expansion index was calculated for each public chain from normalized within-repertoire ranks of inferred template counts. A later analysis computed generation probabilities with a VDJ recombination model fitted to out-of-frame rearrangements, and checked the results against IGoR. In a later analysis, hypergeometric tests were used to score TCR-TCR, TCR-HLA and TCR-CMV co-occurrence, with a repertoire-size bias correction applied to TCR pairs. To estimate false discovery rates, a later analysis permuted the HLA or CMV assignments 20 times. A later analysis grouped co-occurring TCRs with DBSCAN, adding TCRdist sequence similarity when clustering within HLA-allele-positive subsets. Repertoires with fewer than 30,000 or more than 120,000 public chains, plus five repertoires with anomalous nucleotide sharing, were excluded from co-occurrence clustering. Held by TCRdb, this immuneACCESS table contains in-frame sequences only and omits some clones. Under half of the omission traces to an unresolved V gene where checked; the cause of the rest is unknown. V and J calls and clone size come straight from that table; D and trimming were deduced from the DNA. The sample records roughly 130,000 clones, 84% of which are singletons. Together, the top ten hold 2.5% to 3% of the sample.

The cohort consisted of some 730 healthy bone marrow donors. At the time of sampling, all cohort members were nominally healthy, though unrecorded immune exposures were likely present. The donor was CMV seropositive and belonged to the group of 250 to 350 seropositive cohort members. A peripheral blood sample was collected from each donor, and TCR beta sequencing was performed on peripheral blood mononuclear cells. The Qiagen DNeasy Blood Extraction Kit was used to extract genomic DNA from the blood cell samples. Specimen: PBMCs. The clonotype comes from a woman between 18 and 29 years old in good health and CMV-seropositive. The V gene is TRBV5-4 and the J gene is TRBJ2-5; TRBD2 lines up with 11 middle nucleotides. CDR3 reads: CASSTRLAGNQETQYF. In nucleotides, the sequence is TGTGCCAGCAGCACGCGACTAGCGGGGAACCAAGAGACCCAGTACTTC.